Following are 25 T cell receptor beta chains from one sample sequenced in a study. TCRdb recomputed calls from the 5' RACE reads with MiXCR, one row per CDR3 protein. The sample carries some 30,000 distinct CDR3 sequences, roughly a quarter recorded once. Cells sorted as Tregs were CD4+, CD25+ and CD127-/low. Input material: tumor-infiltrating Tregs sorted from the breast tumor. All receptors derive from a female donor with breast cancer.

As concerns this clonotype: An end of the junction differs from the germline gene, which may be a read error. The chain has TRBV27 and TRBJ2-7, with a weak D call TRBD1 (5 bases). Germline V lookup: CDR1 MNHEY, CDR2 SMNVEV (reference sequence). The CDR3 consists of 13 residues. The DNA of the CDR3 is TGTGCCGGCAGATCTAAGGGGTCAATAGGGCAGTACTTC. Encoded protein: CAGRSKGSIGQYF.

In this sample, this clonotype turned up many times. V usage is TRBV4-1 and J usage is TRBJ2-1; 9 nucleotides align to TRBD1. The CDR3 consists of 15 residues. J gave up 10 bases and V 4 bases, and 11 bases lay outside the gene matches. In germline, CDR1 is MGHRA, CDR2 YSYEKL. In DNA, the CDR3 is TGCGCCAGCAGCCGCCGGGACAGGGAGGCTCAGGAGCAGTTCTTC. It codes for CASSRRDREAQEQFF.

This clonotype qualifies as medium-sized. The V gene is TRBV20-1, the J gene TRBJ2-1; D perhaps matches TRBD1 (6 bases). Trimming cost V 3 bases and J 6 bases, with 9 bases left between them. The CDR3 has 12 amino acids. Germline values: CDR1 DFQATT, CDR2 SNEGSKA (reference sequence). In DNA form, the CDR3 reads TGCAGTGCTAGCACACAGGGCAATGAGCAGTTCTTC. This codes for CSASTQGNEQFF.

Comment on this clonotype: A much larger clone is a single base away; this may be a read error. The chain has TRBV4-1 and TRBJ2-3; D gene unclear. V was cut by 1 base and J by 2 bases, with 4 bases left in between. CDR1 and CDR2 from the germline V gene are MGHRA and YSYEKL. The CDR3 totals 13 residues. The CDR3 sequence: CASSQVNTDTQYF. The CDR3 DNA reads TGCGCCAGCAGCCAAGTTAACACAGATACGCAGTATTTT.

This clonotype was seen a few times. One end of the junction is discordant with germline, which a read error may explain. The chain combines TRBV7-3 with TRBJ1-1; D unresolved. The length of the CDR3 is 13 residues. Germline V lookup: CDR1 SGHTA, CDR2 FQGTGA. CDR3 in DNA: TGTGCCAACAGCTTAGCGGTGTGGACTGAAGCTTTCTTT. Amino acid sequence: CANSLAVWTEAFF.

Comments on this clonotype: One end of the junction does not line up with germline, which may come from a read error. The CDR3 sequence: CASSPGTSGSQNTQYF. The CDR3 DNA follows: TGTGCTAGCAGCCCCGGGACTAGCGGGAGTCAGAATACGCAGTATTTT. The chain has TRBV7-7 and TRBJ2-3; 14 nucleotides align to TRBD2. Germline CDR1 is SSHAT and CDR2 is FNYEAQ (reference sequence). This CDR3 has 16 amino acids.

This clonotype was counted ten times or more. The chain recombines TRBV5-1 with TRBJ2-3; no reliable D call. Germline V gene sequence: CDR1 SGHRS, CDR2 YFSETQ. The CDR3 has 13 amino acids. V was shortened by 4 bases and J by 2 bases, with 8 bases between the two germline ends. The CDR3 spells CASSAHPTDTQYF. Here the CDR3 DNA reads TGCGCCAGCAGCGCCCACCCCACAGATACGCAGTATTTT.

In regard to this clonotype: A much larger clone is a single base away; this may be a read error. The CDR3 nucleotides read TGTGCCTGCAGTTTTCGACAGGCCTACAATGAGCAGTTCTTC. Its translation is CACSFRQAYNEQFF. V is TRBV27 and J is TRBJ2-1, with D possibly being TRBD1 (6 bases). Germline assignment: CDR1 MNHEY and CDR2 SMNVEV (reference sequence). This CDR3 contains 14 residues.

On this clonotype itself: A read error may explain this, as a much larger clone is one base away. The chain carries TRBV6-5 and TRBJ2-1; D gene uncertain. There are 11 residues in the CDR3. CDR1 and CDR2 (germline): MNHEY, SVGAGI. Written as DNA, the CDR3 is TGTGCGTCCACCCAGTACGATGAGCAGTCCTTC. It encodes CASTQYDEQSF.

This clonotype was recorded many times. This chain connects TRBV6-6 to TRBJ2-7; TRBD1 aligns across 12 bases. Germline V gene sequence: CDR1 MNHNY, CDR2 SVGAGI (reference sequence). The junction had 7 bases not matched to a gene; V was cut back by 3 bases and J by 7 bases. The CDR3 contains 15 residues. The CDR3 nucleotides are TGTGCCAGCAGTTATGGGGGACAGGGGGCGAGGGAGCAGTACTTC. It translates to CASSYGGQGAREQYF.

The chain uses TRBV9 and TRBJ1-4, with D hard to call. The CDR3 covers 16 residues. Per the germline V gene, CDR1 is SGDLS and CDR2 is YYNGEE. V was shortened by 0 bases and J by 7 bases, with 16 bases between the two germline ends. CDR3 protein: CASSVGGTGSREKLFF. The CDR3 region has the DNA TGTGCCAGCAGCGTAGGGGGTACGGGTAGCCGTGAAAAACTGTTTTTT.

The chain is built from TRBV6-1 and TRBJ2-3, with 9 bases lining up with TRBD2. Germline lookup yields CDR1 MNHNS and CDR2 SASEGT. V lost 6 bases to trimming and J lost 2 bases; unmatched junction nucleotides: 12. The CDR3 totals 17 residues. CDR3 coding DNA: TGTGCCAGCAGCGTCGCTAGGGCGGGAGGGTTCACAGATACGCAGTATTTT. Translated: CASSVARAGGFTDTQYF.

The chain couples TRBV29-1 to TRBJ2-7; tentative D call: TRBD1 (5 bases). The CDR3 runs to 15 residues. Germline assignment: CDR1 SQVTM and CDR2 ANQGSEA. Trimming pared 1 base from V and 4 bases from J, leaving 17 bases between. Here the CDR3 DNA reads TGCAGCGTTGAAGGGGGAAGGGCAGGGAAATACGAGCAGTACTTC. Protein: CSVEGGRAGKYEQYF.

As concerns this clonotype: This may arise from a read error, as a much more abundant clone is one base away. The chain carries TRBV24-1 and TRBJ2-1; 8 bases align to TRBD2. Germline loops: CDR1 KGHDR, CDR2 SFDVKD. CDR3 length: 15 residues. This chain's CDR3 is CTTSDPSGSNYEQFF. The DNA of the CDR3 is TGTACCACCAGTGATCCCAGCGGGAGCAACTATGAGCAGTTCTTC.

A remark on this clonotype: Just one base apart from a much larger clone, this may be a read error. The CDR3 loop is CASTLGQSYEQCF. The DNA of the CDR3 is TGTGCCAGCACCCTAGGACAGTCCTACGAGCAGTGCTTC. V and J are TRBV6-1 and TRBJ2-7, with D possibly TRBD1 on 6 matching bases. CDR1 is MNHNS, CDR2 SASEGT, per germline. The CDR3 is made up of 13 amino acids.

This chain links TRBV6-6 with TRBJ1-1; tentative D call: TRBD1 (6 bases). The CDR3 totals 13 residues. From germline, CDR1 is MNHNY and CDR2 SVGAGI (reference sequence). Trimming left V 6 bases short and J 4 bases short, with 12 bases between. CDR3 sequence reads: CASRHQGSTEAFF. The DNA of the CDR3 is TGTGCCAGCAGGCATCAGGGGAGCACTGAAGCTTTCTTT.

The rearrangement joins TRBV20-1 to TRBJ1-2; the D gene is possibly TRBD1 (5 bases). CDR1 is DFQATT, CDR2 SNEGSKA, per germline (reference sequence). The ends were cut back, 5 bases at V and 5 bases at J, with 12 bases in the middle. The CDR3 contains 12 residues. The CDR3 DNA reads TGCAGTGCTGGTGCAGGGACTTATGGCTACACCTTC. This gives the protein CSAGAGTYGYTF.

This clonotype showed up many times. The chain joins TRBV6-5 to TRBJ2-3; the D gene is possibly TRBD2 (6 bases). The CDR3 consists of 16 residues. Germline CDR1 is MNHEY and CDR2 is SVGAGI. V was cut by 5 bases and J by 3 bases, with 18 bases left in between. The DNA of the CDR3 is TGTGCCAGCAGTCTCGGTCGCGGGGTTGTGACAGATACGCAGTATTTT. Protein sequence: CASSLGRGVVTDTQYF.

V is TRBV12-3 or TRBV12-4 and J is TRBJ2-7, with D possibly being TRBD1 (5 bases). The CDR3 is 13 residues long. The ends were cut back, 7 bases at V and 6 bases at J, with 16 bases in the middle. Here the CDR3 reads CASTKDRFSEQYF. Here the CDR3 DNA reads TGTGCCAGCACAAAAGACAGATTCAGCGAGCAGTACTTC.

This clonotype has just one count. The CDR3 does not end in the conserved phenylalanine or tryptophan, so this is likely a read error. J is TRBJ1-1 and V is TRBV6-1; no firm D call. V was pared by 3 bases and J by 5 bases, with 10 bases between. CDR3 size: 13 residues. Germline V gene data show CDR1 as MNHNS and CDR2 as SASEGT. The CDR3 here is CASSDGMRTEAFS. The DNA of the CDR3 is TGTGCCAGCAGTGATGGGATGAGGACTGAAGCTTTCTCT.

The chain carries TRBV25-1 and TRBJ2-2; the D call may be TRBD1 or TRBD2 (6 bases each). This CDR3 spans 16 amino acids. The V end was cut by 1 base, the J end by 6 bases, with 15 bases between. In germline, CDR1 is MGHDK, CDR2 SYGVNS. CDR3 DNA: TGTGCCAGCAGTGAATTTTGGGGGGCTGAGCCCGGGGAGCTGTTTTTT. Protein: CASSEFWGAEPGELFF.

This clonotype showed up many times. The chain couples TRBV12-3 or TRBV12-4 to TRBJ1-5; 9 bases match TRBD1. Trimming cost V 3 bases and J 4 bases; bases outside gene matches: 1. This CDR3 has 14 amino acids. The CDR3 bases are TGTGCCAGCAGTTTCGGACAGGGGAATCAGCCCCAGCATTTT. Translating gives CASSFGQGNQPQHF.

There are many counts of this clonotype. The chain carries TRBV24-1 and TRBJ2-1; 7 bases align to TRBD2. Looked up from germline, CDR1 is KGHDR and CDR2 is SFDVKD. J lost 5 bases, V lost 3 bases, and 6 bases had no gene match. There are 15 residues in the CDR3. CDR3 amino acids: CATSDPASGNNEQFF. The CDR3 DNA follows: TGTGCCACCAGTGATCCGGCTAGCGGAAACAATGAGCAGTTCTTC.

This clonotype appeared a few times. A read error may be the cause here, since a much bigger clone is one base away. This chain connects TRBV7-9 to TRBJ2-1; weak D call: TRBD2 (6 bases). The CDR3 consists of 12 residues. Germline CDR1 reads SEHNR; CDR2 reads FQNEAQ (reference sequence). Trimming stripped 8 bases from V and 8 bases from J, with 13 bases between. The CDR3 is CASGPGGYEQFF. The CDR3 DNA reads TGTGCCAGCGGCCCTGGGGGGTATGAGCAGTTCTTC.

There are many counts of this clonotype. Written as DNA, the CDR3 is TGTGCCAGCAGCAAAGGCGGGGCCCCCTACGAGCAGTACTTC. This translates into CASSKGGAPYEQYF. The rearrangement links TRBV21-1 to TRBJ2-7; the table's D call TRBD2 went unverified against the DNA. TRBV21-1 is annotated as a pseudogene. The CDR3 consists of 14 residues.